This T cell receptor beta chain was profiled in a study of cytomegalovirus exposure and HLA in healthy donors (dated by TCRdb to 2016 to 2017). About the full investigation: In an earlier analysis of 587 of the donors, about 270 Gb of sequence data and 117 million unique TCR beta sequences from 150 million to 200 million T cells were reported. Donor age, sex, ethnicity and CMV serostatus were collected together with the repertoire data. Among the roughly 400 genotyped donors, about 85% belonged to the genetic ancestry cluster associated with self-reported Caucasian donors. To study patterns of TCR occurrence, a later analysis re-analyzed previously published TCR beta repertoires from around 700 donors and added high-resolution HLA genotyping. The later analysis used no new phenotypic data to find candidate immune exposures, relying instead on TCR beta sequences and their occurrence across donors. HLA typing covered class I and class II loci at four-digit resolution. Four or five DR-DQ haplotypes were handled as single units for association and clustering because linkage in the cohort was strong. Using immunosequencing, the study profiled T cell repertoires from about 610 subjects and related those repertoires to cytomegalovirus serostatus. High-throughput TCR immunosequencing, statistical association of individual TCRs with disease status, and machine learning were combined to predict cytomegalovirus infection status. Genome-wide SNP genotypes for about 55% of the roughly 670 donors were used in a later genetic analysis, which treated that subset as a discovery cohort. The number of donors typed differed by locus, with 629-630 for A, B, C, DRB1 and DQB1, around 520 for DQA1, 606 for DPA1, and under 490 for DPB1. The study aimed to test whether signatures of past pathogen exposure could be identified by cataloging public T cell receptors. Among some 400 genotyped donors of the cohort, an average of around 240,000 unique TCR beta nucleotide sequences were sequenced per donor, around 18% of them non-productive. About 280 gigabases of sequencing data and tens of millions of unique TCR sequences were included in an early release covering under 650 HLA-typed donors. Every discovery cohort repertoire had been produced on one sequencing platform. A separate validation cohort of some 130 different subjects was used in addition to the approximately 640-subject first cohort. An earlier analysis of 587 of the donors applied high-throughput TCR beta sequencing to assess whether each TCR beta V gene segment acted as functional or pseudogenic. Beyond this particular receptor, the publication reports: Most TCR sequences were observed very rarely across donors, whereas some public TCRs were present in many individuals. The only immune exposure information available for the cohort was CMV serostatus. A later analysis reported that several top co-occurrence clusters appeared linked to parvovirus B19, influenza, CMV and Epstein-Barr virus. When HLA alleles, especially DR and DQ, strongly co-occurred, attributing TCR associations to individual alleles was difficult. A cluster of highly shared sequence variants was judged likely to represent a technical artifact of the sequencing pipeline. The 87-base-pair reads could not distinguish some IMGT-functional V segments, including TRBV6-2 and TRBV6-3, so those segments were excluded. In an earlier analysis of fewer than 750 of the donors, most TCR beta V segments were observed in productive rearrangements about 90% or about 30% of the time, broadly matching IMGT annotations. It was suggested by the authors that the approach could potentially be generalized to other disease states and immunological phenotypes. A later analysis found that TCR association rates varied across HLA loci, with DRB1 alleles showing the most associated TCRs and HLA-C alleles the fewest. The classifier was reported to diagnose cytomegalovirus status with high specificity and sensitivity in both the original cohort and the validation cohort. In the study, 164 TCR beta chains were listed as associated with cytomegalovirus. In a later analysis, around 17,000 TCR beta sequences were associated with specific HLA alleles at a false discovery rate of 0.05. The earlier analysis of approximately 560 of the donors excluded 15 to 20 rarely observed V segments, including chromosome 9 orphons, because counts were too low. A further reported finding was that TCR beta sequences accurately predicted the HLA-A and HLA-B alleles for most subjects in the first cohort. Linkage disequilibrium might explain the correlated functional status among segregating V segments, but an unknown experimental factor could not be excluded. An association between a missense DCLRE1C variant and V-gene and J-gene trimming of TCR beta chains was found in a later genetic analysis and replicated in an independent cohort. Compared with the roughly 670-donor mean, donors in an Asian-associated ancestry cluster had fewer N-insertions in productive TCRs, according to a later genetic analysis. A later analysis found that HLA-associated TCR beta chains were more clonally expanded and had lower generation probabilities than equally common non-associated chains. Only TCR beta chains were sequenced in this cohort, and the absence of alpha or paired-chain data limited detectable features. Roughly uniform sequencing depth across donors was assumed in presence/absence analyses, although this assumption may not hold. In vitro tests confirmed that three of the cytomegalovirus-associated TCR beta chains recognize cytomegalovirus antigens. In a later analysis, most CMV-associated TCR beta chains were found to appear HLA-restricted, with HLA associations seemingly driven largely by CMV exposure. HLA typing was unavailable for some donors at each locus, so association tests used only the typed subset.

The CDR3 runs 14 amino acids, cysteine and phenylalanine included. Only the CDR3 DNA is retained, 42 bases long and in frame from the first base. V was cut back by 3 bases and J by 1 base, leaving a gap of 6 bases between them. Based on the germline V gene, the CDR1 and CDR2 sequences are LGHNA and YNFKEQ. Comment on this clone: Its antigen target is currently unknown. Base qualities are not at hand, and no much larger clone is one base apart.

In total, around 600 healthy bone marrow donors made up the cohort. Cohort members were all nominally healthy when sampled, although unrecorded immune exposures were likely present. The donor was CMV seropositive and was included in the group of about 290 seropositive cohort members. Every donor gave a peripheral blood sample, and the peripheral blood mononuclear cells from that sample were used for TCR beta sequencing. The Qiagen DNeasy Blood Extraction Kit was used to extract genomic DNA from the blood cell samples. Libraries were prepared through the immunoSEQ multiplex PCR assay. The multiplex PCR relied on a mix of 60 forward primers for TCR Vbeta segments and 13 reverse primers for TCR Jbeta segments. The CDR3 region of rearranged TCR beta genes was amplified from genomic DNA by a multiplex PCR assay. The amplified TCR beta libraries were sequenced on the Illumina HiSeq System as 87-base-pair reads. Turning to the authors' computational methods: Across the 670 or so repertoires, a later analysis counted some 80 million unique TCR beta chains, 9.5 million to 13 million of which were shared by at least two donors. Raw reads were error-corrected and collapsed into unique sequences by a nearest-neighbor algorithm in which closely related sequences were merged to remove PCR and sequencing errors. Alignment of CDR3 sequences to IMGT reference sequences was used to assign V, D and J gene segments. For a sequence to be retained, a match of at least six nucleotides was required to both a V gene segment and a J gene segment. A rearrangement was called productive if the CDR3 had no stop codons and remained in frame with V and J, and every other rearrangement was called non-productive. Following IMGT convention, CDR3 was defined as the stretch from the second conserved V-encoded cysteine up to the conserved J-encoded phenylalanine. The earlier analysis of about 500 of the donors excluded sequences that lacked an unambiguous match to a single V gene segment. In an earlier analysis of 450 to 700 of the donors, V segments were called functional above 56.7% productive rearrangements and were called segregating when the between-donor standard deviation exceeded 5%. A statistical classification framework was built for diagnosing cytomegalovirus status from the catalog of TCR beta chain sequences. A later analysis assigned V and J genes by comparing TCR nucleotide sequences with IMGT/GENE-DB human TR gene sequences. A later analysis assigned CDR3 sequences and most-parsimonious VDJ recombination scenarios with the TCRdist pipeline. In a later analysis, every TCR beta chain was defined by the combination of its CDR3 amino acid sequence and its V-gene family, and reads without a unique V-gene family were dropped. In a later analysis, a few hundred highly shared, low-generation-probability nucleotide sequences were removed to address suspected cross-contamination and a sequencing artifact. In a later analysis, a clonal expansion index for each public chain was calculated from normalized within-repertoire ranks of inferred template counts. In a later analysis, generation probabilities were computed using a VDJ recombination model fitted to out-of-frame rearrangements, and the results were checked against IGoR. In a later analysis, TCR-TCR, TCR-HLA and TCR-CMV co-occurrence was scored with hypergeometric tests, and a repertoire-size bias correction was applied to TCR pairs. In a later analysis, false discovery rates were estimated by permuting HLA or CMV assignments 20 times. A later analysis grouped co-occurring TCRs with DBSCAN, adding TCRdist sequence similarity when clustering within HLA-allele-positive subsets. Repertoires with fewer than 30,000 or more than 120,000 public chains were left out of co-occurrence clustering, as were five repertoires with anomalous nucleotide sharing. TCRdb obtained this table from immuneACCESS and retained in-frame rearrangements with V and J assigned. These tables miss some clones; where compared with another copy, unresolved V genes account for less than half of the shortfall, and the remainder is unexplained. V and J calls and clone size are those listed in that table; D and trimming were worked out from the DNA. This sample lists 140,000 to 150,000 clones; 70% to 80% were detected once. The top ten constitute around 2.4% of the sample.

The sequenced sample was PBMCs. This clonotype originated in a woman aged 18-35 years in good health and CMV-seropositive. The chain is encoded by TRBV4-2 joined to TRBJ2-2; TRBD2 is possibly the D segment (6 matching bases). The DNA sequence reads TGTGCCAGCAGCCACGGGGGGAACACCGGGGAGCTGTTTTTT. It translates to CASSHGGNTGELFF.